A single sample gave rise to the 6 T cell receptor beta chains below, sequenced in a study of molecular identifiers for immune sequencing clone quantification. TCRdb re-called the PCR reads with MiXCR, one entry per CDR3 protein. The sample lists roughly 40,000 distinct CDR3 sequences, approximately 25% occurring once. Sequencing used naive CD8+ T cells from blood, with Jurkat cell RNA spiked in. The sample's subset: FACS-sorted CD8+CD4-CCR7+CD45RA+ naive T cells. The receptors stem from a human donor in good health. Some libraries in this study had Jurkat cell RNA spiked in.

This chain joins TRBV29-1 and TRBJ2-3; no clear D gene. Trimming took off 3 bases at V and 4 bases at J, with 8 bases between the two ends. The CDR3 extends over 12 amino acids. Germline loops: CDR1 SQVTM, CDR2 ANQGSEA. The CDR3 bases are TGCAGCGTTGATGACCTTTCAGATACGCAGTATTTT. Protein sequence: CSVDDLSDTQYF.

Many counts were recorded for this clonotype. The chain carries TRBV5-1 and TRBJ2-3, with D unresolved. Trimming took off 4 bases at V and 2 bases at J, with 8 bases between the two ends. In germline, CDR1 is SGHRS, CDR2 YFSETQ. The CDR3 totals 13 residues. CDR3 coding DNA: TGCGCCAGCAGCCTAGACAACACAGATACGCAGTATTTT. Its translation is CASSLDNTDTQYF.

This rearrangement joins TRBV29-1 to TRBJ2-1; D could derive from TRBD1 or TRBD2 (5 bases each). Trimming left V 1 base short and J 0 bases short, with 10 bases between. The germline V gene has CDR1 SQVTM and CDR2 ANQGSEA. This CDR3 contains 15 residues. The CDR3 sequence: CSVEGQGPSYNEQFF. The CDR3 DNA sequence: TGCAGCGTTGAAGGCCAGGGACCCTCCTACAATGAGCAGTTCTTC.

This clonotype was seen only a few times. The chain is built from TRBV20-1 and TRBJ2-4; 7 bases are a match to TRBD2. CDR3 length: 21 amino acids. V shed 5 bases and J 0 bases; nucleotides not matched to a gene: 25. The V gene's germline CDR1 is DFQATT and CDR2 SNEGSKA (reference sequence). DNA for the CDR3: TGCAGTGCTTCGACACCCGGGGCGGGGGAGCAAAACAAACTAGCCAAAAACATTCAGTACTTC. This sequence encodes CSASTPGAGEQNKLAKNIQYF.

The rearrangement uses TRBV5-5 and TRBJ2-7; D ambiguous. Germline V gene data show CDR1 as SGHKS and CDR2 as YYEKEE (reference sequence). V lost 1 base and J 4 bases, leaving 6 bases between the germline ends. This CDR3 is 12 amino acids long. This CDR3 reads CASSLNGYEQYF. For the CDR3, the DNA is TGTGCCAGCAGCTTGAACGGGTACGAGCAGTACTTC.

V gene TRBV9 combines with J gene TRBJ2-7; no definite D call. CDR1 and CDR2 (germline): SGDLS, YYNGEE. The CDR3 runs 14 residues. Trimming took 0 bases from V and 3 from J, leaving 10 bases between them. As DNA, the CDR3 is TGTGCCAGCAGCGTAGATGCTACGTTCTACGAGCAGTACTTC. Residues: CASSVDATFYEQYF. The whole variable domain, filled in from reference TRBV9 and TRBJ2-7, reads DSGVTQTPKHLITATGQRVTLRCSPRSGDLSVYWYQQSLDQGLQFLIQYYNGEERAKGNILERFSAQQFPDLHSELNLSSLELGDSALYFCASSVDATFYEQYFGPGTRLTVT.